Included here is one T cell receptor beta chain sequence, with context. The protocol was immunoSEQ multiplex PCR, while the TCRdb copy is restricted to in-frame clones and leaves out a portion. Here the sample spans 11,000 to 15,000 clones, roughly four fifths being singletons. This record comes from a study of T cells in localized non-small cell lung cancer. The sequenced sample was peripheral blood, obtained before any cancer treatment. This clonotype was sampled from a female donor of 60 years or more with stage I squamous cell lung carcinoma.

CDR3 sequence: CSGTGQLRETQYF. CDR3 coding DNA: TGCAGCGGGACAGGACAACTTCGGGAGACCCAGTACTTC. The chain uses TRBV29-1 and TRBJ2-5; 7 bases map to TRBD1. Per the germline V gene, CDR1 is SQVTM and CDR2 is ANQGSEA. V shed 7 bases and J 5 bases; nucleotides not matched to a gene: 10. CDR3 length: 13 amino acids.